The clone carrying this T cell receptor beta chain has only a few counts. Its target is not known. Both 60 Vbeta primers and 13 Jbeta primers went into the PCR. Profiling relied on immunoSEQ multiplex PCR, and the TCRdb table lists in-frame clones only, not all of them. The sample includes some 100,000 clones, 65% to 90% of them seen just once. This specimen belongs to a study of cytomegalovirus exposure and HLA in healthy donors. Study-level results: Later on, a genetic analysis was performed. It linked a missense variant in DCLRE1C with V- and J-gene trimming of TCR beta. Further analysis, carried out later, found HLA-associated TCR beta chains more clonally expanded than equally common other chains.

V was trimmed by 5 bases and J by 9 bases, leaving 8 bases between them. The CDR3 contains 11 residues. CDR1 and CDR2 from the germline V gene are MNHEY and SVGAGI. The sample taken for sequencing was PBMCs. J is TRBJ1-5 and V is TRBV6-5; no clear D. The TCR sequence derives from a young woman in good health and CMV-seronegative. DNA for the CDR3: TGTGCCAGCAGTGATGGCGGGCCCCAGCATTTT. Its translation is CASSDGGPQHF.